These T cell receptor beta chains were read from a single sample in a study of T cells in Graves' hyperthyroidism and ophthalmopathy. TCRdb redid the calling of the multiplex PCR reads with MiXCR, one entry per CDR3 protein. The sample has a few hundred thousand distinct CDR3 sequences, roughly a sixth seen once. Material for sequencing was blood. These receptors were obtained from a woman between 40 and 55 years old with Graves' ophthalmopathy. The CDR3 runs from the conserved cysteine through the conserved F or W. Each record gives: clone size, J gene, D gene, V gene, CDR3 DNA, CDR3 protein. D genes are given only for firm matches. Some rows mark clone size as missing; the rest say once, few, many or name a class of expanded clone.

many	TRBJ2-7	.	TRBV20-1	TGCAGTGTCCGAGTGGGAGGAACCACCTCCTACGAGCAGTACTTC	CSVRVGGTTSYEQYF
many	TRBJ2-1	.	TRBV28	TGTGCCAGCAGTTGGGGAGGGGTACAGGGTGAGCAGTTCTTC	CASSWGGVQGEQFF
many	TRBJ2-3	.	TRBV5-6	TGTGCCAGCAGCTTGAGTGGGCTCCGAGGGGATACGCAGTATTTT	CASSLSGLRGDTQYF
.	TRBJ1-5	.	TRBV5-8	TGTGCCAGCAGCTTGGCGGGTTGGGGCAATCAGCCCCAGCATTTT	CASSLAGWGNQPQHF
few	TRBJ2-3	.	TRBV2	TGTGCCAGGAGTACTAGCCACGGGGCGGATACGCAGTATTTT	CARSTSHGADTQYF
many	TRBJ2-2	.	TRBV3-1	TGTGCCAGCAGCCAAGATTGGCGGGCTGGGACCGGGGAGCTGTTTTTT	CASSQDWRAGTGELFF
many	TRBJ2-3	TRBD1	TRBV2	TGTGCCAGCAGCCGGGACAGGGACGTAGATACGCAGTATTTT	CASSRDRDVDTQYF
many	TRBJ2-7	.	TRBV20-1	TGCAGTGCTAGAGGAATCGGACAGACCATTCCCTACGAGCAGTACTTC	CSARGIGQTIPYEQYF
many	TRBJ2-5	.	TRBV20-1	TGCAGTGCTGGGGGTGGGGGCCCGTACCAAGAGACCCAGTACTTC	CSAGGGGPYQETQYF
.	TRBJ1-3	.	TRBV7-9	TGTGCCAGCAGGCCAGACGGAAACTCTGGAAACACCATATATTTT	CASRPDGNSGNTIYF
many	TRBJ1-6	TRBD1	TRBV27	TGTGCCAGCAGTTTATCGTTCCAGGGGGAAATCGAGTCACCCCTCCACTTT	CASSLSFQGEIESPLHF
many	TRBJ2-7	.	TRBV12-3/TRBV12-4	TGTGCCAGCAGTTTCGGACTTACGCTGGACGAGCAGTACTTC	CASSFGLTLDEQYF
.	TRBJ1-6	.	TRBV6-1	TGTGCCAGCAGCACGGGACTAAATAATTCACCCCTCCACTTT	CASSTGLNNSPLHF
many	TRBJ2-1	.	TRBV7-7	TGTGCTAGCAGCTTACTGCAGGGCGGAGGTGAGCAGTTCTTC	CASSLLQGGGEQFF
few	TRBJ1-4	.	TRBV6-1	TGTGCCAGCAACAGGAATGAAAAACTGTTTTTT	CASNRNEKLFF
few	TRBJ1-1	.	TRBV7-9	TGTGCCAGCAGCTTATTCGGGTCCGGTAACACTGAAGCTTTCTTT	CASSLFGSGNTEAFF
many	TRBJ2-3	.	TRBV11-1	TGTGCCAGCAGCTTACAGTCCCCAGATACGCAGTATTTT	CASSLQSPDTQYF
many	TRBJ2-5	TRBD2	TRBV20-1	TGCAGTGCTAGTGAGGGACTAGCGGTAAAAGAGACCCAGTACTTC	CSASEGLAVKETQYF
few	TRBJ2-2	.	TRBV27	TGTGCCAGCGCTAGTTCGAACACCGGGGAGCTGTTTTTT	CASASSNTGELFF
many	TRBJ1-2	.	TRBV5-1	TGCGCCAGCAGCTTGGAAGGGGACGGTTCCTACTATGGCTACACCTTC	CASSLEGDGSYYGYTF
many	TRBJ2-7	TRBD2	TRBV3-1	TGTGCCAGCAGCCAAGAAAGTGACGCGACTAGCGGGAGTCCCTACGAGCAGTACTTC	CASSQESDATSGSPYEQYF
many	TRBJ2-1	.	TRBV6-1	TGTGCCAGCAGTGAACAGGGCCGCGGAGATGAGCAGTTCTTC	CASSEQGRGDEQFF
few	TRBJ1-5	.	TRBV19	TGTGCCAGTAGTATTGGACCTTACAATCAGCCCCAGCATTTT	CASSIGPYNQPQHF
many	TRBJ1-2	.	TRBV3-1	TGTGCCAGCAGCCAAGGCGGACAGCCCTATGGCTACACCTTC	CASSQGGQPYGYTF
.	TRBJ2-3	.	TRBV6-1	TGTGCCAGCAGTGAAGGGAATTTAGTAGGTTCAAATACGCAGTATTTT	CASSEGNLVGSNTQYF
.	TRBJ2-2	.	TRBV19	TGTGCCAGTAGTATAGCTATCACCGGGGAGCTGTTTTTT	CASSIAITGELFF
many	TRBJ1-1	.	TRBV5-5	TGTGCCAGCAGCTCCAGGGTAGGTGCGACTGAAGCTTTCTTT	CASSSRVGATEAFF
.	TRBJ2-2	.	TRBV18	TGTGCCAGCTCACCAGACAGCCTAAACACCGGGGAGCTGTTTTTT	CASSPDSLNTGELFF
few	TRBJ2-5	.	TRBV7-2	TGTGCCAGCAGCTTTTTCGGGAGAGAAGAGACCCAGTACTTC	CASSFFGREETQYF
many	TRBJ2-1	TRBD2	TRBV3-1	TGTGCCAGCAGACTAGCGGGGGCCTACAATGAGCAGTTCTTC	CASRLAGAYNEQFF
.	TRBJ2-1	.	TRBV7-9	TGTGCCAGCAGCTTAGGAGGGACTCAGTTCTTC	CASSLGGTQFF
.	TRBJ2-3	.	TRBV3-1	TGTGCCAGCAGCCCCTGGGGGAGCTTTAGCACAGATACGCAGTATTTT	CASSPWGSFSTDTQYF
few	TRBJ2-5	.	TRBV6-1	TGTGCCAGCAGTGAAATGGCAGGGGCCCACCAAGAGACCCAGTACTTC	CASSEMAGAHQETQYF
many	TRBJ2-2	.	TRBV7-9	TGTGCCAGCAGCCCCCCACGCCCGAACACCGGGGAGCTGTTTTTT	CASSPPRPNTGELFF
.	TRBJ2-7	.	TRBV27	TGTGCCAGCAGGGGAATCGACGAAACCTACGAGCAGTACTTC	CASRGIDETYEQYF
many	TRBJ1-2	.	TRBV7-6	TGTGCCAGCAGTTCCCTGACAGGACGGGACCCACGGGGCTACACCTTC	CASSSLTGRDPRGYTF
.	TRBJ2-3	.	TRBV6-4	TGTGCCAGCAGTGACGGTTTAGTAACAGATACGCAGTATTTT	CASSDGLVTDTQYF
many	TRBJ1-1	.	TRBV5-1	TGCGCCAGCAGCCAGTTGCGGGGGGCCGGGGACACTGAAGCTTTCTTT	CASSQLRGAGDTEAFF
.	TRBJ2-3	TRBD2	TRBV29-1	TGCAGCGCCACCGGGGGGGGCCGTAGCACAGATACGCAGTATTTT	CSATGGGRSTDTQYF
.	TRBJ1-5	TRBD1	TRBV5-1	TGCGCCAGCAGCTTAAGGACAGGGGGCGAATTAAGAAGCAATCAGCCCCAGCATTTT	CASSLRTGGELRSNQPQHF
.	TRBJ2-7	TRBD1	TRBV9	TGTGCCAGCAGCGCGCAGGGGGCAGACGAGCAGTACTTC	CASSAQGADEQYF
many	TRBJ2-7	TRBD1	TRBV6-1	TGTGCCAGCAGTGGGGGACAGGGATCTCGAGAGCAGTACTTC	CASSGGQGSREQYF
.	TRBJ2-5	.	TRBV6-1	TGTGCCAGCAGTGAAGTCCCAGGGAGCCAAGAGACCCAGTACTTC	CASSEVPGSQETQYF
few	TRBJ2-5	TRBD1	TRBV2	TGTGCCAGCAGTTACGACAGGGCTAACCAAGAGACCCAGTACTTC	CASSYDRANQETQYF
.	TRBJ2-3	.	TRBV3-1	TGTGCCAGCAGCCACGACGGGGGAGATACGCAGTATTTT	CASSHDGGDTQYF
.	TRBJ2-2	.	TRBV30	TGTGCCAGCGAATTAGCCCGCAGGGAGCTGTTTTTT	CASELARRELFF
.	TRBJ1-5	.	TRBV6-1	TGTGCCAGCAGCCACGACAGTGGGAGGCTAGCCCAGCATTTT	CASSHDSGRLAQHF
many	TRBJ2-7	.	TRBV11-2	TGTGCCAGCAGCTTGGGCAGAACCTACGAGCAGTACTTC	CASSLGRTYEQYF
few	TRBJ2-3	.	TRBV7-8	TGTGCCAGCATCCTGGGAGATACGCAGTATTTT	CASILGDTQYF
many	TRBJ2-2	.	TRBV2	TGTGCCAGCAGTGGACACACCGGGGAGCTGTTTTTT	CASSGHTGELFF
.	TRBJ2-7	.	TRBV7-6	TGTGCCAGCAGCCTAACAGGGCAATCTGCCTACGAGCAGTACTTC	CASSLTGQSAYEQYF
few	TRBJ2-3	TRBD1	TRBV6-1	TGTGCCAGCAGCCGGGACAGGACAGATACGCAGTATTTT	CASSRDRTDTQYF
many	TRBJ2-7	TRBD1	TRBV20-1	TGCAGTGCCATCCACAGGGGGACCGCGCTCCGCGAGCAGTACTTC	CSAIHRGTALREQYF